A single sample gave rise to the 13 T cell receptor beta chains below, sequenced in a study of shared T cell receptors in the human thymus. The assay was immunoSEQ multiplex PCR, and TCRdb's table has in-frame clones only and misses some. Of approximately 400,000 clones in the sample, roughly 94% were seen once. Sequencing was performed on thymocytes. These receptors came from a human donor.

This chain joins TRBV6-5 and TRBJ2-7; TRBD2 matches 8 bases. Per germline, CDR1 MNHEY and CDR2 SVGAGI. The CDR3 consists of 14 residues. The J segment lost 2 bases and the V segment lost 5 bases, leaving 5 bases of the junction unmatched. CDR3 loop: CASSPGLGAYEQYF. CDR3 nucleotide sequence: TGTGCCAGCAGTCCGGGACTAGGCGCCTACGAGCAGTACTTC.

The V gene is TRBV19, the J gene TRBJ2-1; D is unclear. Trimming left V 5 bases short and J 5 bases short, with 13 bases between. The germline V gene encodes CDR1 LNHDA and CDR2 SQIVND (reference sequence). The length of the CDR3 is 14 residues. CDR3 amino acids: CASSPQDRDNEQFF. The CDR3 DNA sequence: TGTGCCAGTAGTCCTCAGGATAGGGACAATGAGCAGTTCTTC. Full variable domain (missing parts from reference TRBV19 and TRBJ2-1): DGGITQSPKYLFRKEGQNVTLSCEQNLNHDAMYWYRQDPGQGLRLIYYSQIVNDFQKGDIAEGYSVSREKKESFPLTVTSAQKNPTAFYLCASSPQDRDNEQFFGPGTRLTVL.

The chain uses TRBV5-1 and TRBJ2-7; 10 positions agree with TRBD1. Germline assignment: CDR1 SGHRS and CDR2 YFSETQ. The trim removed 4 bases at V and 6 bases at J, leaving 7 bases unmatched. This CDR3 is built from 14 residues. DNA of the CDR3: TGCGCCAGCAGCCCCGGGACAGGGGTGTTCGAGCAGTACTTC. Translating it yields CASSPGTGVFEQYF.

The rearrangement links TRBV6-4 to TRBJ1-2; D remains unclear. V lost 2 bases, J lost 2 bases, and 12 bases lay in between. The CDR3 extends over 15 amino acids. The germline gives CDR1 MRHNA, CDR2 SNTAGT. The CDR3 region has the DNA TGTGCCAGCAGTGACGGGCAAACTAAAAACTATGGCTACACCTTC. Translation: CASSDGQTKNYGYTF.

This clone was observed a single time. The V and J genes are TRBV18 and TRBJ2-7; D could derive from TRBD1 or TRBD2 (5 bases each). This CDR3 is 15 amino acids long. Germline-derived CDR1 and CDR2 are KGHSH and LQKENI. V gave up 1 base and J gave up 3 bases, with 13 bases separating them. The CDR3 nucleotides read TGTGCCAGCTCACCACTCACGAGGGGTGGCTACGAGCAGTACTTC. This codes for CASSPLTRGGYEQYF.

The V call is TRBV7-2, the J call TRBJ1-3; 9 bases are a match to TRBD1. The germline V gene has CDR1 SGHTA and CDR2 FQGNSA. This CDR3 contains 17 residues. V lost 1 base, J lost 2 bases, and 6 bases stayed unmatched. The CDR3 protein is CASSLGGRTGAGNTIYF. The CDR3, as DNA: TGTGCCAGCAGCTTAGGGGGAAGGACAGGGGCTGGAAACACCATATATTTT.

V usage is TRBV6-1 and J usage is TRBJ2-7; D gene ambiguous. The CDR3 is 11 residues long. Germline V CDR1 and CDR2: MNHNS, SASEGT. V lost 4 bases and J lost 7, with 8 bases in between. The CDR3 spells CASSARPEQYF. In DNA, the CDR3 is TGTGCCAGCAGTGCCCGGCCGGAGCAGTACTTC.

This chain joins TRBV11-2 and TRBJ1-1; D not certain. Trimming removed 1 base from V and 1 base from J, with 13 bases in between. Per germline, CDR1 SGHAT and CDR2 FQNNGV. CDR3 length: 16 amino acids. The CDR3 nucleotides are TGTGCCAGCAGCTTAGTCGGAGCAGGTGAGAACACTGAAGCTTTCTTT. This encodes CASSLVGAGENTEAFF.

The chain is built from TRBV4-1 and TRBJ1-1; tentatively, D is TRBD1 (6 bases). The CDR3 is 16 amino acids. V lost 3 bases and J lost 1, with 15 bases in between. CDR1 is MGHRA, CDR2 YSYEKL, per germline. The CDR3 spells CASSHSWDISNTEAFF. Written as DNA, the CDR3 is TGCGCCAGCAGCCATTCCTGGGACATATCGAACACTGAAGCTTTCTTT.

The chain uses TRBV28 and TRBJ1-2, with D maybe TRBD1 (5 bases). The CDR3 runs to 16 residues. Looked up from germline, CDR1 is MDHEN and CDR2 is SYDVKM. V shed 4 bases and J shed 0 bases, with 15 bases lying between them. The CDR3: CASSSYGTGANYGYTF. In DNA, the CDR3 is TGTGCCAGCAGTTCTTACGGGACGGGAGCTAACTATGGCTACACCTTC.

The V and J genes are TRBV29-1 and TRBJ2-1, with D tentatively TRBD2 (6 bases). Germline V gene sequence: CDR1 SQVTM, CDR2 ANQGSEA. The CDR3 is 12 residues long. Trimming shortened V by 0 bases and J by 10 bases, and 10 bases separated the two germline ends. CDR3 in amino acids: CSVEESGREQFF. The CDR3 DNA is TGCAGCGTTGAAGAATCGGGGAGGGAGCAGTTCTTC.

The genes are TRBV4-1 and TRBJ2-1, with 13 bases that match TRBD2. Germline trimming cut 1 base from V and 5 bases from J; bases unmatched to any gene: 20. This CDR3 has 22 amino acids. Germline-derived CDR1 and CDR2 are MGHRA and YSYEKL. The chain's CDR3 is CASSQVRQGTRTSGSRNNEQFF. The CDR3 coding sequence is TGCGCCAGCAGCCAAGTGCGGCAGGGTACTAGGACTAGCGGGAGCCGCAACAATGAGCAGTTCTTC.

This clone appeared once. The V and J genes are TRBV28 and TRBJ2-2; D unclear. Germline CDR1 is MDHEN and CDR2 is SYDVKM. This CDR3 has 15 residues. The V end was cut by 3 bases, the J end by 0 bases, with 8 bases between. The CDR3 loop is CASSFFHSNTGELFF. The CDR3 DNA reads TGTGCCAGCAGTTTTTTTCACTCGAACACCGGGGAGCTGTTTTTT.